The T cell receptor beta chain described here comes from a study of blood T cell repertoires in COVID-19. Turning to the study itself: Sources were T cells, B-cell-depleted T cells, or PBMCs; the material itself was cDNA or gDNA.

Some clones are missing from TCRdb's copy, which holds only in-frame ones; the method was immunoSEQ multiplex PCR. The sample has 350,000 to 450,000 clones; more than 85% are singletons. Sequencing input: peripheral blood. The sequence came from a human donor in a cohort sampled during active COVID-19.

CDR3 residues: CASSLGGPTTGELFF. The CDR3 region has the DNA TGCGCCAGCAGCTTGGGAGGGCCGACCACCGGGGAGCTGTTTTTT. The chain links TRBV5-1 to TRBJ2-2; a possible D gene is TRBD2 (5 bases). From germline, CDR1 is SGHRS and CDR2 YFSETQ. V lost 0 bases and J 4 bases, leaving 10 bases between the germline ends. The CDR3 contains 15 residues.